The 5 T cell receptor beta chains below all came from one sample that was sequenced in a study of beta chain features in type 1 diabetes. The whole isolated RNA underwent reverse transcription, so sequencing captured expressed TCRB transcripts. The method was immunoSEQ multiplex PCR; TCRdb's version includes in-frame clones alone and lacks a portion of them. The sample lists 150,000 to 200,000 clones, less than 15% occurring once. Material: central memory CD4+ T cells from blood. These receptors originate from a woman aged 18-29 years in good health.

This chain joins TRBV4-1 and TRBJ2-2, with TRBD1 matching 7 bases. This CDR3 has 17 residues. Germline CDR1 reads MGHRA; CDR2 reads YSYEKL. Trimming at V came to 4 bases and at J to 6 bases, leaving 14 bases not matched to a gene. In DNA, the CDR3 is TGCGCCAGCAGCCGACTTAGACAGGGAAGTGTGTCCGGGGAGCTGTTTTTT. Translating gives CASSRLRQGSVSGELFF.

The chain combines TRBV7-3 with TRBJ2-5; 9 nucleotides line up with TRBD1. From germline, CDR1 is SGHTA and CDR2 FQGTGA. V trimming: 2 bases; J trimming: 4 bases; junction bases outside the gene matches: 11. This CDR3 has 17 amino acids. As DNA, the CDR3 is TGTGCCAGCAGCTTAGCGATTCCGGGACAGGGTCGAGAGACCCAGTACTTC. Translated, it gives CASSLAIPGQGRETQYF.

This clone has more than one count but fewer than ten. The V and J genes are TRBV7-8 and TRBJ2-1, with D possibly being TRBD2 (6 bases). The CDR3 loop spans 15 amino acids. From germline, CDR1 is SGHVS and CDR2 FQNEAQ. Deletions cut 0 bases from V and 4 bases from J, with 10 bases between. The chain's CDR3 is CASSLAGLSYNEQFF. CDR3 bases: TGTGCCAGCAGCTTAGCGGGACTCAGTTACAATGAGCAGTTCTTC.

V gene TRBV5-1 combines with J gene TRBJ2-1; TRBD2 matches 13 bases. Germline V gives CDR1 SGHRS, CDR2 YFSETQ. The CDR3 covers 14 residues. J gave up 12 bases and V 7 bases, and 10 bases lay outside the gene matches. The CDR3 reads CASHTGTSGISQFF. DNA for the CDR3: TGCGCCAGCCATACCGGGACTAGCGGGATCTCGCAGTTCTTC.

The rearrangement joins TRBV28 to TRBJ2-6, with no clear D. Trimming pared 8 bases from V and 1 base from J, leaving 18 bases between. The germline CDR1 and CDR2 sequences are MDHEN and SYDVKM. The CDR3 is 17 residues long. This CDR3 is CASVSATSVSGANVLTF. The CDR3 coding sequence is TGTGCCAGCGTCTCCGCGACATCGGTATCTGGGGCCAACGTCCTGACTTTC.